The 20 T cell receptor beta chains given below trace back to one sample, sequenced in a study of blood T cell repertoires in COVID-19. Data came from immunoSEQ multiplex PCR; TCRdb stores just in-frame clones and leaves some out. The top ten hold around 6.9% of the sample, which has about 210,000 clones, over 70% seen once. Input material: peripheral blood. The receptor set was obtained from a man aged 60 to 75 with acute or convalescent COVID-19.

The CDR3 DNA reads TGTGCCAGCAGTTTCTACGGACACTATAGCAATCAGCCCCAGCATTTT. This codes for CASSFYGHYSNQPQHF. The rearrangement links TRBV2 to TRBJ1-5, with a weak D call TRBD1 (5 bases). This CDR3 contains 16 residues. Germline-derived CDR1 and CDR2 are SNHLY and FYNNEI. The V and J ends lost 5 bases and 0 bases respectively, with 14 bases between them.

CDR3 loop: CASSIWTSGRDEQYF. The CDR3 DNA is TGTGCCAGCAGTATCTGGACTAGCGGGAGGGACGAGCAGTACTTC. The rearrangement links TRBV28 to TRBJ2-7; 15 bases fit TRBD2. Germline V gene lookup returns CDR1 MDHEN and CDR2 SYDVKM. The V and J ends lost 5 bases and 5 bases, in that order; junction bases with no gene match: 4. The CDR3 loop spans 15 amino acids.

The chain links TRBV5-1 to TRBJ2-5, with 10 bases matching TRBD2. J lost 0 bases, V lost 3 bases, and 8 bases had no gene match. Germline lookup yields CDR1 SGHRS and CDR2 YFSETQ. The CDR3 sequence is 17 residues long. The CDR3 region has the DNA TGCGCCAGCAGCTCGTTAATAGCGGGAGGCGACCAAGAGACCCAGTACTTC. Its protein product is CASSSLIAGGDQETQYF. The complete variable domain, with remaining parts taken from reference TRBV5-1 and TRBJ2-5, reads KAGVTQTPRYLIKTRGQQVTLSCSPISGHRSVSWYQQTPGQGLQFLFEYFSETQRNKGNFPGRFSGRQFSNSRSEMNVSTLELGDSALYLCASSSLIAGGDQETQYFGPGTRLLVL.

The chain uses TRBV6-4 and TRBJ1-1; perhaps TRBD1 as D (5 bases). V lost 4 bases, J lost 1 base, and 7 bases lay in between. CDR1 and CDR2 (germline): MRHNA, SNTAGT. The CDR3 is 13 residues long. The CDR3 here is CASSVDRNTEAFF. DNA of the CDR3: TGTGCCAGCAGTGTTGACAGGAACACTGAAGCTTTCTTT.

The chain combines TRBV19 with TRBJ2-7, with 8 nucleotides matching TRBD2. CDR1 is LNHDA and CDR2 is SQIVND in the germline V gene (reference sequence). V shed 6 bases, J shed 3 bases, and the junction held 7 bases outside the gene matches. The CDR3 extends over 14 amino acids. The CDR3 sequence is CASSTSGLLYEQYF. The CDR3 DNA reads as TGTGCCAGTAGCACTAGCGGACTGCTCTACGAGCAGTACTTC. Supplemented by reference TRBV19 and TRBJ2-7, the full variable domain reads DGGITQSPKYLFRKEGQNVTLSCEQNLNHDAMYWYRQDPGQGLRLIYYSQIVNDFQKGDIAEGYSVSREKKESFPLTVTSAQKNPTAFYLCASSTSGLLYEQYFGPGTRLTVT.

The chain links TRBV18 to TRBJ2-7; D may be TRBD1 (5 bases). V shed 1 base and J shed 1 base, with 8 bases lying between them. CDR3 length: 14 residues. The germline gives CDR1 KGHSH, CDR2 LQKENI. The CDR3 here is CASSPQQGSYEQYF. CDR3 bases: TGTGCCAGCTCACCACAGCAGGGTTCCTACGAGCAGTACTTC.

The rearrangement uses TRBV6-4 and TRBJ1-6, with TRBD1 matching 8 bases. The V gene end was trimmed by 4 bases and the J gene end by 7 bases; junction bases not matched to a gene: 6. Germline V gene lookup returns CDR1 MRHNA and CDR2 SNTAGT. CDR3 size: 15 residues. CDR3 sequence: CASSAQGASNSPLHF. In nucleotides, the CDR3 is TGTGCCAGCAGTGCCCAGGGGGCTTCGAATTCACCCCTCCACTTT.

This chain joins TRBV9 and TRBJ2-1; TRBD1 matches at 7 bases. V was pared by 3 bases and J by 0 bases, with 3 bases of the junction left unmatched. The V gene's germline CDR1 is SGDLS and CDR2 YYNGEE. This CDR3 spans 15 amino acids. The CDR3 is CASSGGQSSYNEQFF. The CDR3 region has the DNA TGTGCCAGCAGCGGGGGACAGAGCTCCTACAATGAGCAGTTCTTC.

The chain links TRBV14 to TRBJ2-3; the match to TRBD2 covers 7 bases. In germline, CDR1 is SGHDN, CDR2 FVKESK. The V gene end was trimmed by 8 bases and the J gene end by 1 base; junction bases not matched to a gene: 6. The CDR3 has 14 amino acids. CDR3 DNA: TGTGCCAGCCTTCAAAGCGGGGGCACAGATACGCAGTATTTT. It encodes CASLQSGGTDTQYF.

The chain has TRBV19 and TRBJ1-5; 9 nucleotides match TRBD1. Trimming at V came to 3 bases and at J to 9 bases, leaving 9 bases not matched to a gene. Per the germline V gene, CDR1 is LNHDA and CDR2 is SQIVND (reference sequence). The CDR3 is made up of 15 amino acids. DNA of the CDR3: TGTGCCAGTAGTATCCGACAGGGGGGAGATGGGCCCCAGCATTTT. It yields the protein CASSIRQGGDGPQHF.

About this clone: This sample includes further DNA sequences coding for the same CDR3. The chain combines TRBV5-1 with TRBJ2-5, with unresolved D. Germline V lookup: CDR1 SGHRS, CDR2 YFSETQ. The V gene lost 3 bases and the J gene lost 5 bases, with 8 bases spanning the gap. The CDR3 is 12 amino acids. The CDR3 spells CASSSTQETQYF. DNA of the CDR3: TGCGCCAGCAGCTCCACCCAGGAGACCCAGTACTTC.

The chain has TRBV24-1 and TRBJ2-1; TRBD1 matches 8 bases. This CDR3 is 15 amino acids long. Germline lookup yields CDR1 KGHDR and CDR2 SFDVKD. Trimming took 4 bases from V and 8 from J; bases not matched to a gene: 9. In DNA form, the CDR3 reads TGTGCCACCAGTGACCCAGGACAGGGATACGATGAGCAGTTCTTC. Its protein is CATSDPGQGYDEQFF.

A single count supports this clone. The chain uses TRBV3-1 (or the pseudogene TRBV3-2) and TRBJ1-1, with D uncertain. V was pared by 4 bases and J by 1 base, with 10 bases between. CDR1 is LGHDT and CDR2 is YNNKEL in the germline V gene (reference sequence). The CDR3 has 14 amino acids. Here the CDR3 reads CASSLNTGNTEAFF. Written as DNA, the CDR3 is TGTGCCAGCAGCCTCAACACGGGGAACACTGAAGCTTTCTTT.

The V call is TRBV7-9, the J call TRBJ2-1, with 13 bases fitting TRBD2. The V gene end was trimmed by 5 bases and the J gene end by 8 bases; junction bases not matched to a gene: 6. CDR1 is SEHNR, CDR2 FQNEAQ, per germline (reference sequence). The length of the CDR3 is 15 residues. The CDR3 is CASSVLAGGYDEQFF. In DNA form, the CDR3 reads TGTGCCAGCAGCGTACTAGCGGGAGGGTACGATGAGCAGTTCTTC.

The chain employs TRBV30 and TRBJ1-1, with 8 bases that match TRBD1. Per the germline V gene, CDR1 is GTSNPN and CDR2 is SVGIG (reference sequence). The junction had 8 bases not matched to a gene; V was cut back by 3 bases and J by 5 bases. There are 14 residues in the CDR3. In nucleotides, the CDR3 is TGTGCCTGGAGCGCCACAGGGGGAGAGACTGAAGCTTTCTTT. Amino acids: CAWSATGGETEAFF.

The genes are TRBV24-1 and TRBJ2-3, with TRBD1 identical over 7 bases. The CDR3 length is 15 residues. Germline loops: CDR1 KGHDR, CDR2 SFDVKD. The V gene end was trimmed by 9 bases and the J gene end by 1 base; junction bases not matched to a gene: 9. CDR3 region: CATRDIGQGTDTQYF. The CDR3 nucleotides are TGTGCCACCCGCGACATTGGACAGGGCACAGATACGCAGTATTTT.

The chain couples TRBV11-2 to TRBJ2-3; perhaps TRBD2 as D (6 bases). CDR3 size: 13 residues. The germline CDR1 and CDR2 sequences are SGHAT and FQNNGV. The CDR3 DNA is TGTGCAAACCCGCCGGGGCGGGAAGGTACGCAGTATTTT. Translated: CANPPGREGTQYF. Supplemented by reference TRBV11-2 and TRBJ2-3, the full variable domain reads EAGVAQSPRYKIIEKRQSVAFWCNPISGHATLYWYQQILGQGPKLLIQFQNNGVVDDSQLPKDRFSAERLKGVDSTLKIQPAKLEDSAVYLCANPPGREGTQYFGPGTRLTVL.

The chain employs TRBV19 and TRBJ1-6; 7 bases align to TRBD1. CDR1 is LNHDA, CDR2 SQIVND, per germline (reference sequence). V lost 7 bases and J lost 6; bases outside the gene matches: 12. The CDR3 extends over 16 amino acids. CDR3 sequence reads: CASMALRDSTNSPLHF. CDR3 bases: TGTGCCAGTATGGCCCTTCGGGACAGCACTAATTCACCCCTCCACTTT.

The chain is built from TRBV18 and TRBJ1-1, with 9 bases fitting TRBD1. The CDR3 has 13 amino acids. Trimming cost V 3 bases and J 10 bases; bases outside gene matches: 6. Germline assignment: CDR1 KGHSH and CDR2 LQKENI. The CDR3 nucleotides are TGTGCCAGCTCACCTGGACAGGGGAGGGTAGCTTTCTTT. Amino acids: CASSPGQGRVAFF.

The chain recombines TRBV7-2 with TRBJ1-2; perhaps TRBD1 as D (6 bases). The CDR3 spans 14 residues. In germline, CDR1 is SGHTA, CDR2 FQGNSA. V dropped 5 bases and J dropped 8 bases, with 18 bases sitting between them. In DNA form, the CDR3 reads TGTGCCAGCAGCCCATTCAGGGGTAGTTTGGGCTACACCTTC. This sequence encodes CASSPFRGSLGYTF.